Shown below are 22 T cell receptor gamma chains from a single sample sequenced in a study of γδ T cells in repeated Plasmodium falciparum infection. TCRdb fed the multiplex PCR reads into CATT to redo clone calling. Of roughly 27,000 gamma-chain clones listed, around 3% are singletons. Bulk repertoires came from Vgamma9/Vdelta2+ or Vdelta2-negative gammadelta T cells flow-sorted from PBMC. Material for sequencing was gamma-delta T cells from blood. These receptors were collected from a pool of human donors (malaria-infected and uninfected, not separated).

Worth noting for this clone: The protein in TCRdb stems from a much larger clone and differs at residue 9 from this DNA's translation, likely a read error; here the protein is translated from the DNA. The rearrangement uses TRGV3 and TRGJP2. TCRdb records no J gene; here it was assigned by comparing the DNA to germline. Germline V gene sequence: CDR1 VTNTFY, CDR2 YDVSTARD (reference sequence). CDR3 length: 13 residues. CDR3 sequence reads: CATWRYSDRIKTF. CDR3 nucleotide sequence: TGTGCCACCTGGCGTTATAGTGATCGGATCAAGACGTTT.

At least ten counts were recorded for this clone. The mismatch at residue 5 between this DNA's translation and the TCRdb protein of a much larger clone likely reflects a read error; the protein shown is translated from the DNA. The CDR3 loop is CATWGSSYKKLF. The CDR3 bases are TGTGCCACCTGGGGCAGCAGTTATAAGAAACTCTTT. V usage is TRGV3 and J usage is TRGJ1 or TRGJ2. Germline CDR1 is VTNTFY and CDR2 is YDVSTARD (reference sequence). V gave up 5 bases and J gave up 6 bases; unmatched junction bases: 7. The CDR3 loop spans 12 amino acids.

Note on this clone: A far larger clone is a single base away, which makes a read error likely. Other DNA sequences in the sample encode the same CDR3. The chain has TRGV8 and TRGJ1 or TRGJ2. Germline trimming cut 4 bases from V and 7 bases from J; bases unmatched to any gene: 13. The germline CDR1 and CDR2 sequences are VENAVY and YDSYNSRV. The CDR3 totals 14 residues. CDR3 protein: CATWDRKNEYKKLF. CDR3 sequence (DNA): TGTGCCACCTGGGACCGGAAGAACGAATATAAGAAACTCTTT.

This clone was seen many times. The chain uses TRGV9 and TRGJ1 or TRGJ2. V lost 1 base, J lost 2 bases, and 8 bases stayed unmatched. The length of the CDR3 is 15 residues. Per the germline V gene, CDR1 is GITISATS and CDR2 is ISYDGTV (reference sequence). In DNA, the CDR3 is TGTGCCTTGTGGGAGGTCCCGGATTATTATTATAAGAAACTCTTT. Its protein is CALWEVPDYYYKKLF.

This clone was picked up a small number of times. This DNA's translation differs at residue 5 from TCRdb's protein, which comes from a much larger clone; a read error is likely, and the protein shown is translated from the DNA. This chain links TRGV9 with TRGJP. Matching the DNA to germline supplied the J gene, which TCRdb does not give. Germline V gives CDR1 GITISATS, CDR2 ISYDGTV (reference sequence). The CDR3 spans 18 residues. DNA of the CDR3: TGTGCCTTGTGGAAGGTGGGCTCTCAAGAGTTGGGCAAAAAAATCAAGGTATTT. This translates into CALWKVGSQELGKKIKVF.

This clone was counted only a few times. TCRdb assigns this DNA the protein of a much larger clone, which departs from its translation at residue 15; this likely reflects a read error, and the protein shown comes from translating the DNA. V usage is TRGV5P and J usage is TRGJP2. The J gene is absent in TCRdb and was assigned here via DNA matching to germline. TRGV5P is given as a pseudogene. There are 18 residues in the CDR3. The chain's CDR3 is CATWGRSGKLDSDWNKTF. CDR3 coding DNA: TGTGCCACCTGGGGCAGGTCCGGGAAGTTGGATAGTGATTGGAACAAGACGTTT.

This clone was seen more than once but under ten times. A far larger clone is only one base removed, so a read error is likely. The chain carries TRGV4 and TRGJ1 or TRGJ2. The CDR3 is 14 amino acids. In germline, CDR1 is EGSTGY, CDR2 YDSYTSSV. The CDR3 is CATWDGPSIYKKLF. In DNA, the CDR3 is TGTGCTACCTGGGATGGGCCTTCTATTTATAAGAAACTCTTT.

This clone was seen only a few times. The genes are TRGV9 and TRGJ1 or TRGJ2. TCRdb does not report a J gene; here it was assigned by matching the DNA to germline references. CDR1 and CDR2 (germline): GITISATS, ISYDGTV (reference sequence). The V gene end was trimmed by 3 bases and the J gene end by 4 bases; junction bases not matched to a gene: 12. This CDR3 has 15 amino acids. The CDR3 spells CALWESLNRYYKKLF. CDR3 DNA: TGTGCCTTGTGGGAGTCCCTCAACAGGTATTATAAGAAACTCTTT.

This clone was observed at least ten times. The chain combines TRGV3 with TRGJP2. No J segment appears in TCRdb, so it was assigned here by matching the sequence to germline. J lost 11 bases, V lost 6 bases, and 12 bases had no gene match. Germline V gene lookup returns CDR1 VTNTFY and CDR2 YDVSTARD (reference sequence). The CDR3 loop spans 13 amino acids. The CDR3 DNA reads as TGTGCCACCTGGCCAACTCAGGGGTGGATCAAGACGTTT. Protein: CATWPTQGWIKTF.

This clone was counted ten times or more. This DNA's translation and the protein TCRdb lists, from a much larger clone, do not match at residue 6, likely due to a read error; the protein shown is translated from the DNA. This sequence joins TRGV9 and TRGJ1 or TRGJ2. The CDR3 totals 11 residues. Germline V gene lookup returns CDR1 GITISATS and CDR2 ISYDGTV (reference sequence). Trimming cost V 3 bases and J 10 bases; bases outside gene matches: 6. The CDR3 DNA sequence: TGTGCCTTGTGGGAGTCGTGCAAGAAACTCTTT. This encodes CALWESCKKLF.

As regards this clone: This could be a read error, since a much larger clone is one nucleotide away. This sample also contains other DNA sequences that code for the same CDR3. The J gene was not called, though the V gene is TRGV2. The length of the CDR3 is 9 residues. Looked up from germline, CDR1 is EGSNGY and CDR2 is YDSYNSKV. CDR3 bases: TGTGCCACCTGGGACGGTCCCCTGTTT. It specifies CATWDGPLF.

The rearrangement joins TRGV9 to TRGJP. Since TCRdb gives no J gene, matching the DNA to germline was used here to assign it. The CDR3 extends over 18 amino acids. The germline CDR1 and CDR2 sequences are GITISATS and ISYDGTV (reference sequence). V trimming: 0 bases; J trimming: 2 bases; junction bases outside the gene matches: 4. In nucleotides, the CDR3 is TGTGCCTTGTGGGAGGTGCAGCGGCAAGAGTTGGGCAAAAAAATCAAGGTATTT. This codes for CALWEVQRQELGKKIKVF.

Note on this clone: The TCRdb protein comes from a much larger clone and disagrees with this DNA's translation at residue 6, likely due to a read error; the protein given here is derived from the DNA. This rearrangement joins TRGV9 to TRGJP. The J gene, missing from TCRdb, was assigned here through DNA to germline matching. The CDR3 runs 13 residues. CDR1 is GITISATS, CDR2 ISYDGTV, per germline (reference sequence). The CDR3 DNA sequence: TGTGCCTTGCAAGAGTCGGGCAAAAAAATCAAGGTATTT. It encodes CALQESGKKIKVF.

This clone was recorded many times. TCRdb pairs this DNA with a much larger clone's protein that differs at residue 5, likely a read error; the protein shown was translated from the DNA. The chain recombines TRGV9 with TRGJ1 or TRGJ2. The J gene, missing from TCRdb, was assigned here through DNA to germline matching. V was pared by 5 bases and J by 7 bases, with 17 bases of the junction left unmatched. The length of the CDR3 is 15 residues. Germline V gene sequence: CDR1 GITISATS, CDR2 ISYDGTV (reference sequence). CDR3 bases: TGTGCCTTGTGGGGGGTACGCGGGGGTAGGTATAAGAAACTCTTT. Translation gives CALWGVRGGRYKKLF.

About this clone itself: This likely traces to a read error, being one base from a far larger clone. Other DNA sequences in this specimen translate into the identical CDR3. The chain links TRGV9 to TRGJP. Assignment of the J gene here rests on matching the DNA to germline, because TCRdb gives none. Germline loops: CDR1 GITISATS, CDR2 ISYDGTV (reference sequence). The CDR3 totals 18 residues. The CDR3, as DNA: TGTGCTTTGTGGGAGGTAAGAACGCCCCGGTTGGGCAAAAAAATCAAGGTATTT. It translates to CALWEVRTPRLGKKIKVF.

Regarding this clone: The amino acid sequence in TCRdb belongs to a much larger clone and departs from this DNA's translation at residue 10, likely a sequencing read error; the sequence shown is translated from the DNA. The CDR3: CATWDGPSDRIKTF. Here the CDR3 DNA reads TGTGCCACCTGGGACGGGCCGAGTGATCGGATCAAGACGTTT. The chain combines TRGV2 with TRGJP2. TCRdb lists no J gene, so it was determined here by aligning the DNA to germline. The CDR3 consists of 14 residues. Germline values: CDR1 EGSNGY, CDR2 YDSYNSKV.

This clone was seen at least ten times. This DNA's translation and the protein TCRdb lists, from a much larger clone, do not match at residue 10, likely due to a read error; the protein shown is translated from the DNA. V gene TRGV9 combines with J gene TRGJP. The J gene, absent from TCRdb, was called here by matching the DNA to germline. Per germline, CDR1 GITISATS and CDR2 ISYDGTV (reference sequence). This CDR3 is 20 amino acids long. V dropped 0 bases and J dropped 3; count of bases not matched to a gene: 11. CDR3 loop: CALWEVPQEEQELGKKIKVF. The CDR3 region has the DNA TGTGCCTTGTGGGAGGTGCCGCAAGAAGAGCAAGAGTTGGGCAAAAAAATCAAGGTATTT.

This clone was recorded many times. This DNA's translation and the protein TCRdb lists, from a much larger clone, do not match at residue 3, likely due to a read error; the protein shown is translated from the DNA. The J gene is TRGJ1 or TRGJ2, the V gene TRGV2. Since TCRdb gives no J gene, matching the DNA to germline was used here to assign it. The CDR3 totals 13 residues. Germline CDR1 reads EGSNGY; CDR2 reads YDSYNSKV. CDR3 in DNA: TGTGCCGCCTGGGACGGGAAGGGCGATAAGAAACTCTTT. Residues: CAAWDGKGDKKLF.

This clone was detected many times. The genes are TRGV9 and TRGJ1 or TRGJ2. Trimming took 5 bases from V and 7 from J; bases not matched to a gene: 8. Per germline, CDR1 GITISATS and CDR2 ISYDGTV (reference sequence). The CDR3 is 12 amino acids. In nucleotides, the CDR3 is TGTGCCTTGTGGGGATGTAACTATAAGAAACTCTTT. Translation gives CALWGCNYKKLF.

The table lists this clone with many counts. TCRdb's entry gives the protein of a much larger clone, which mismatches this DNA's translation at residue 13, likely from a read error; the protein reported here is translated from the DNA. Here the V gene is TRGV9, but the J gene went uncalled. The germline V gene encodes CDR1 GITISATS and CDR2 ISYDGTV (reference sequence). The CDR3 totals 31 residues. The CDR3 here is CALWEAIIIRNSSAVEQHLLSQVSIGRIQHF. CDR3 bases: TGTGCCTTGTGGGAGGCCATTATTATAAGAAACTCTTCGGCAGTGGAACAACACTTGTTGTCACAGGTAAGTATCGGAAGAATACAACATTTC.

This clone occurred many times. The protein held in TCRdb is that of a much larger clone and does not match this DNA's translation at residue 8, likely because of a read error; the protein shown is translated from the DNA. This chain links TRGV9 with TRGJP2. Because TCRdb records no J gene, it was assigned here through a match of the DNA to germline. CDR3 size: 14 residues. Germline values: CDR1 GITISATS, CDR2 ISYDGTV (reference sequence). CDR3 sequence (DNA): TGTGCCTTGTGGACTTATAGTGGTGATTGGATCAAGACGTTT. It yields the protein CALWTYSGDWIKTF.

This chain links TRGV9 with TRGJP. The J gene comes from matching the DNA to germline here; TCRdb lacks it. Germline trimming cut 3 bases from V and 3 bases from J; bases unmatched to any gene: 8. Looked up from germline, CDR1 is GITISATS and CDR2 is ISYDGTV (reference sequence). The CDR3 totals 18 residues. CDR3 in amino acids: CALWETHQQELGKKIKVF. DNA of the CDR3: TGTGCCTTGTGGGAGACCCATCAGCAAGAGTTGGGCAAAAAAATCAAGGTATTT.